The entry below describes one T cell receptor beta chain. Its antigen is currently unknown. Researchers barred patients who had uncontrolled infection, other autoimmune disease, pregnancy or lactation. Extraction of PBMCs used 9 to 10 ml of fresh peripheral blood. The CDR3 regions of TCR beta were amplified from RNA transcripts. A set of HTBI primers served as the primers for a first-round RT-PCR of the TCR CDR3. Each CDR3 protein gets one entry after TCRdb re-called the multiplex PCR reads with MiXCR. The data hold 400,000 to 600,000 distinct CDR3 sequences, with about 16% observed a single time. This sample is drawn from a study of T cells in Graves' hyperthyroidism and ophthalmopathy. General study points: In simple terms, a model built on 13 V-J features told ophthalmopathy apart from stable hyperthyroidism. Ophthalmopathy, which appeared later, was predicted by the model a median about 6 months before onset.

The CDR3 is 18 residues long. Germline assignment: CDR1 MGHRA and CDR2 YSYEKL. V gave up 0 bases and J gave up 2 bases, with 16 bases separating them. The receptor was derived from a woman between 25 and 40 years old with Graves' ophthalmopathy. The sequenced material came from blood. The rearrangement joins TRBV4-1 to TRBJ2-2; weak D call: TRBD2 (6 bases). The CDR3: CASSQDNPRAGNTGELFF. CDR3 DNA: TGCGCCAGCAGCCAAGACAACCCCCGGGCGGGAAACACCGGGGAGCTGTTTTTT.